This T cell receptor (beta chain) was captured by sequencing in a study of control samples from healthy donors and cancer patients. The CDR3 extends over 13 amino acids. The V gene lost 3 bases and the J gene lost 5 bases, with 13 bases spanning the gap. The germline gives CDR1 SQVTM, CDR2 ANQGSEA. The sample holds a few counts of this clone. The data were produced by immunoSEQ multiplex PCR, yet TCRdb's version contains in-frame clones alone and is incomplete. This repertoire shows 400,000 to 500,000 clones, approximately 92% found once; its top ten account for more than 6%. The clonotype originates from a man aged 35-49 years with head and neck cancer. Material for sequencing was PBMCs. The chain recombines TRBV29-1 with TRBJ1-1, with a possible D match to TRBD1 (5 bases). CDR3 amino acids: CSVEGRVGTEAFF. In DNA form, the CDR3 reads TGCAGCGTTGAGGGCAGGGTAGGGACTGAAGCTTTCTTT.